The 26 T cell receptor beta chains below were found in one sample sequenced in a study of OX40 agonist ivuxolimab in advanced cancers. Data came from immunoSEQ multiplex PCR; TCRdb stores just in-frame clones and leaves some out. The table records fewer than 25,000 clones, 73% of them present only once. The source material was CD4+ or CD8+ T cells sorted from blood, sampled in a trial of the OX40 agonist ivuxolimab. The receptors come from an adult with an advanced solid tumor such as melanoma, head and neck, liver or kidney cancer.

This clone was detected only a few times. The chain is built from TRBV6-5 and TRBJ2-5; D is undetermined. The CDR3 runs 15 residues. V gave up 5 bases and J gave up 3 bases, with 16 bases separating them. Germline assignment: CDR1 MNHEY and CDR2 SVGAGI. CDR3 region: CASSRMDPRKETQYF. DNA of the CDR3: TGTGCCAGCAGTAGAATGGACCCACGTAAAGAGACCCAGTACTTC.

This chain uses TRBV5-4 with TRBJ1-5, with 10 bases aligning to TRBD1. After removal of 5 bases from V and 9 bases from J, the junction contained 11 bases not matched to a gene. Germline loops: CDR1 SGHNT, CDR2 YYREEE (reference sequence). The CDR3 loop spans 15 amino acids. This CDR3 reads CASSFGTGVRGPQHF. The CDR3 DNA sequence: TGTGCCAGCAGTTTCGGGACAGGGGTACGGGGGCCCCAGCATTTT.

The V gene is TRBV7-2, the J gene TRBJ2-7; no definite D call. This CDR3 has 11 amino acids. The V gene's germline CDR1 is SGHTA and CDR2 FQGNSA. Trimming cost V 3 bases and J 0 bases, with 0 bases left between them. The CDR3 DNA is TGTGCCAGCAGCTTCTCCTACGAGCAGTACTTC. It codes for CASSFSYEQYF.

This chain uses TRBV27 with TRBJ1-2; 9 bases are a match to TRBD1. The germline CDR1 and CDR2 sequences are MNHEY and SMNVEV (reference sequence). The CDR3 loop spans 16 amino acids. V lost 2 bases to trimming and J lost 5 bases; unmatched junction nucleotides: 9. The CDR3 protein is CASSLLPGTGPYGYTF. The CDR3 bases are TGTGCCAGCAGTTTACTTCCCGGGACAGGGCCTTATGGCTACACCTTC.

The CDR3 here is CASSGMGLGSHEQFF. The CDR3 DNA is TGTGCCAGCAGCGGAATGGGACTAGGTTCTCATGAGCAGTTCTTC. The rearrangement uses TRBV2 and TRBJ2-1; TRBD2 matches 8 bases. This CDR3 has 15 residues. Trimming at V came to 6 bases and at J to 8 bases, leaving 12 bases not matched to a gene. Per the germline V gene, CDR1 is SNHLY and CDR2 is FYNNEI.

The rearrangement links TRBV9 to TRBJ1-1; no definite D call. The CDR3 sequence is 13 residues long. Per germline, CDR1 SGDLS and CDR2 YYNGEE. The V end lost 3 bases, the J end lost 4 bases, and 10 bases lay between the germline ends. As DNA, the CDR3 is TGTGCCAGCAGCGAGGAGCTCGGCACTGAAGCTTTCTTT. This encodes CASSEELGTEAFF.

For the CDR3, the DNA is TGTGCCAGCACCTGGGACTTCCTGGGGGAAAAACTGTTTTTT. Translation: CASTWDFLGEKLFF. The chain links TRBV6-6 to TRBJ1-4; tentative D call: TRBD1 (5 bases). V shed 7 bases and J shed 8 bases, with 17 bases lying between them. Germline CDR1 MNHNY, CDR2 SVGAGI (reference sequence). CDR3 size: 14 residues.

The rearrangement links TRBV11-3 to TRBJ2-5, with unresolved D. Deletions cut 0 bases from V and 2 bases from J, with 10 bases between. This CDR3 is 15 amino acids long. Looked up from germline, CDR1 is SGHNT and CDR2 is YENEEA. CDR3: CASSLDLGRQETQYF. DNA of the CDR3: TGTGCCAGCAGCTTAGATCTTGGCAGGCAAGAGACCCAGTACTTC.

The CDR3 DNA sequence: TGTGCCAGCAGTTACTTTGGTCCTAGCTGGGGGCAGTTCTTC. Protein product: CASSYFGPSWGQFF. The V gene is TRBV6-9, the J gene TRBJ2-1, with D tentatively TRBD2 (5 bases). This CDR3 has 14 residues. Trimming removed 3 bases from V and 12 bases from J, with 18 bases in between. The germline gives CDR1 MNHGY, CDR2 SVAAGI.

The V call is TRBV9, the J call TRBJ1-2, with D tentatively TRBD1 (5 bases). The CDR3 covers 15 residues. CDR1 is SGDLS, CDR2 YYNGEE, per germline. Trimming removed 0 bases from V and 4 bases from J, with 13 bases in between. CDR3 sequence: CASSVASSGGYGYTF. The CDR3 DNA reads TGTGCCAGCAGCGTAGCGAGCTCGGGGGGCTATGGCTACACCTTC. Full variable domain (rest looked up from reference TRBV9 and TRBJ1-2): DSGVTQTPKHLITATGQRVTLRCSPRSGDLSVYWYQQSLDQGLQFLIQYYNGEERAKGNILERFSAQQFPDLHSELNLSSLELGDSALYFCASSVASSGGYGYTFGSGTRLTVV.

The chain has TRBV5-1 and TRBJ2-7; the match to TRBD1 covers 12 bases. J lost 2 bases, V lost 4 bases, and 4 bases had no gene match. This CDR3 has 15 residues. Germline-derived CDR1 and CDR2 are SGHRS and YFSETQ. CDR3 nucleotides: TGCGCCAGCAGCAGGGACAGGGGGCCGACCTACGAGCAGTACTTC. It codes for CASSRDRGPTYEQYF.

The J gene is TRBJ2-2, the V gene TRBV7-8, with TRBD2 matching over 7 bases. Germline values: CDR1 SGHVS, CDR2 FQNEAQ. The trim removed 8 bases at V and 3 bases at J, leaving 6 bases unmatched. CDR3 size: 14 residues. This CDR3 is CASPAGVDTGELFF. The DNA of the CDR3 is TGTGCCAGCCCGGCGGGGGTAGACACCGGGGAGCTGTTTTTT.

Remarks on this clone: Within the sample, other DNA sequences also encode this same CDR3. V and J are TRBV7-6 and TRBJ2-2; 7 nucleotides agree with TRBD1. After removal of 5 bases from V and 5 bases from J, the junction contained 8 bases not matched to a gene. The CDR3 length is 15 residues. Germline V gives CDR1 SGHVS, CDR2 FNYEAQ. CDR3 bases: TGTGCCAGCAGCCCAACGAGGGGGCGGACCGGGGAGCTGTTTTTT. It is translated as CASSPTRGRTGELFF.

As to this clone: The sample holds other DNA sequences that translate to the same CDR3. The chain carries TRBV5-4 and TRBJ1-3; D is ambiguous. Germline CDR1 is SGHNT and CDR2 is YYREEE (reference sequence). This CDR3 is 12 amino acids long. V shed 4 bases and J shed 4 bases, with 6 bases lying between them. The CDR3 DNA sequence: TGTGCCAGCAGCCTAGGGGGAAACACCATATATTTT. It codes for CASSLGGNTIYF.

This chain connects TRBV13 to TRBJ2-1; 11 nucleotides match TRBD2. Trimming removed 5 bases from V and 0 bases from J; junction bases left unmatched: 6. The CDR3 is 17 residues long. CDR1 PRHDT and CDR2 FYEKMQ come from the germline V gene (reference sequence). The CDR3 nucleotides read TGTGCCAGCAGCCGAACTAGCGGGGGCCCCTCCTACAATGAGCAGTTCTTC. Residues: CASSRTSGGPSYNEQFF. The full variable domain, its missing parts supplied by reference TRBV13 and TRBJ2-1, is AAGVIQSPRHLIKEKRETATLKCYPIPRHDTVYWYQQGPGQDPQFLISFYEKMQSDKGSIPDRFSAQQFSDYHSELNMSSLELGDSALYFCASSRTSGGPSYNEQFFGPGTRLTVL.

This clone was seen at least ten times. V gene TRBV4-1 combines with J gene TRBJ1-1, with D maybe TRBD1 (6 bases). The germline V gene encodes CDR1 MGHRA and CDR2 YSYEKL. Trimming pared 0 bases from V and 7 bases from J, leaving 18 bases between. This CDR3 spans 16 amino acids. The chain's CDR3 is CASSQDPNAGAIEAFF. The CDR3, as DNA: TGCGCCAGCAGCCAAGACCCAAATGCAGGGGCTATTGAAGCTTTCTTT.

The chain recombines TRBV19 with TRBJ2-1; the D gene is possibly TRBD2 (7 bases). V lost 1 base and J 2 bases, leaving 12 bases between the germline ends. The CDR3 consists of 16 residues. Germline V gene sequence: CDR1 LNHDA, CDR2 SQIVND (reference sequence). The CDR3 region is CASSIVGGGAYNEQFF. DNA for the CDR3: TGTGCCAGTAGTATAGTCGGCGGGGGCGCCTACAATGAGCAGTTCTTC.

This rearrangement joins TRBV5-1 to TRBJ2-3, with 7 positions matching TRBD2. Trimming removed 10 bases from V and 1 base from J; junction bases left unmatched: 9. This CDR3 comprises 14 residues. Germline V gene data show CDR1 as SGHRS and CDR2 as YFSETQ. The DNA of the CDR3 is TGCGCCTCCTCCTGGCTAGCGGGCACAGATACGCAGTATTTT. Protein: CASSWLAGTDTQYF.

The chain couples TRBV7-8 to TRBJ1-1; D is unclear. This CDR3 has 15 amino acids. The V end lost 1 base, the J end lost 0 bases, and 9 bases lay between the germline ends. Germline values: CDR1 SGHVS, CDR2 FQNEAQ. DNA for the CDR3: TGTGCCAGCAGCTTAGTAGTCTCTGTGAACACTGAAGCTTTCTTT. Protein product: CASSLVVSVNTEAFF.

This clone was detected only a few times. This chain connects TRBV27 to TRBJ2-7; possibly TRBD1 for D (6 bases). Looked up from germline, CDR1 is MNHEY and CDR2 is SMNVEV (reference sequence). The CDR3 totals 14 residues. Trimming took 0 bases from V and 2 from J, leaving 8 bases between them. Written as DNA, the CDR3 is TGTGCCAGCAGTTTATCGGGACAAGCCTACGAGCAGTACTTC. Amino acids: CASSLSGQAYEQYF.

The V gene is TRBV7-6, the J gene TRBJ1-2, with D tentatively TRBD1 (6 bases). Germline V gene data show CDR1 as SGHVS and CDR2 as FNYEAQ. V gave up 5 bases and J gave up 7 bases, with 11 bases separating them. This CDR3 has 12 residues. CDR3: CASSPGGAGYTF. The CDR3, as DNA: TGTGCCAGCAGCCCGGGGGGGGCTGGCTACACCTTC.

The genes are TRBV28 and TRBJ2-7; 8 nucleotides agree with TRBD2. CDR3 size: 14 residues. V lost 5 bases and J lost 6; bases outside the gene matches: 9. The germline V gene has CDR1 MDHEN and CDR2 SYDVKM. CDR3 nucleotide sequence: TGTGCCAGCAGTCACGGGAGGGATGGTCGCGAGCAGTACTTC. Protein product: CASSHGRDGREQYF.

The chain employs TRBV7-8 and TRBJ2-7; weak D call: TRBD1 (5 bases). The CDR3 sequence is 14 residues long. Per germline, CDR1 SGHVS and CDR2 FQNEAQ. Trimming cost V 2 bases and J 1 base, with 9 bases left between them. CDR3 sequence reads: CASSLRQSSYEQYF. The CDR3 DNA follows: TGTGCCAGCAGCTTAAGACAGAGTTCCTACGAGCAGTACTTC. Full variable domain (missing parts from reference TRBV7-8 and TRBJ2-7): GAGVSQSPRYKVAKRGQDVALRCDPISGHVSLFWYQQALGQGPEFLTYFQNEAQLDKSGLPSDRFFAERPEGSVSTLKIQRTQQEDSAVYLCASSLRQSSYEQYFGPGTRLTVT.

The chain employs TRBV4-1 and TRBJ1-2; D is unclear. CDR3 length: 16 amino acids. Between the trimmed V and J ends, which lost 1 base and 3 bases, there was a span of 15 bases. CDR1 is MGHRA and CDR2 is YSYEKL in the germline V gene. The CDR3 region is CASSQGATDGDYGYTF. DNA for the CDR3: TGCGCCAGCAGCCAAGGCGCCACCGACGGGGACTATGGCTACACCTTC.

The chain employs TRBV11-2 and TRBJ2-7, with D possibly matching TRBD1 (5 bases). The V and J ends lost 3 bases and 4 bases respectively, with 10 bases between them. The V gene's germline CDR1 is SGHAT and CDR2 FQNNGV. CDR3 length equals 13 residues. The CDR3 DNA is TGTGCCAGCAGCTTGGGCAGGGCTTACGAGCAGTACTTC. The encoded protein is CASSLGRAYEQYF.

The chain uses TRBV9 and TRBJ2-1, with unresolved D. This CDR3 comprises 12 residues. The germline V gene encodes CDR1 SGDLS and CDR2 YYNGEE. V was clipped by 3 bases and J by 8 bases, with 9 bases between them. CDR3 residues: CASSGLPDEQFF. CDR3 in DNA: TGTGCCAGCAGCGGACTGCCCGATGAGCAGTTCTTC. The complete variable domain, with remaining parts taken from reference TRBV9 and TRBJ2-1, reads DSGVTQTPKHLITATGQRVTLRCSPRSGDLSVYWYQQSLDQGLQFLIQYYNGEERAKGNILERFSAQQFPDLHSELNLSSLELGDSALYFCASSGLPDEQFFGPGTRLTVL.